The sequence of this TCR beta chain was determined in a study of OX40 agonist ivuxolimab in advanced cancers. Clones were sequenced by immunoSEQ multiplex PCR, and TCRdb holds only the in-frame ones, with some missing. The sample shows approximately 69,000 clones, less than 90% of them seen only once. Whole-study results and caveats: On average, CD8+ T cells had more expanded clones than CD4+.

This CDR3 has 13 residues. Between the trimmed V and J ends, which lost 5 bases and 5 bases, there was a span of 10 bases. From germline, CDR1 is SGHAT and CDR2 FQNNGV. Points on this clone: Antigen specificity is unknown.

The sample in question was CD4+ or CD8+ T cells sorted from blood, obtained in a trial of the OX40 agonist ivuxolimab. The receptor was isolated from an adult with an advanced solid tumor such as melanoma, head and neck, liver or kidney cancer. This chain joins TRBV11-2 and TRBJ1-5; no firm D call. In nucleotides, the CDR3 is TGTGCCAGCAGCATCAGCCTTGATCAGCCCCAGCATTTT. Translating it yields CASSISLDQPQHF. The whole variable domain, remainder taken from reference TRBV11-2 and TRBJ1-5, is EAGVAQSPRYKIIEKRQSVAFWCNPISGHATLYWYQQILGQGPKLLIQFQNNGVVDDSQLPKDRFSAERLKGVDSTLKIQPAKLEDSAVYLCASSISLDQPQHFGDGTRLSIL.